These 22 T cell receptor beta chains were sequenced from one sample in a study of T cell changes during pregnancy in multiple sclerosis. The data were produced by immunoSEQ multiplex PCR, yet TCRdb's version contains in-frame clones alone and is incomplete. The data show about 40,000 clones, 91% seen once. The sample in question was CD4+ T cells from peripheral blood mononuclear cells, obtained in the second trimester of pregnancy. The receptor source for this set is a female donor in good health, enrolled as a control in a pregnancy study.

The rearrangement joins TRBV5-1 to TRBJ2-2; perhaps TRBD1 as D (7 bases). The CDR3 has 15 residues. Per germline, CDR1 SGHRS and CDR2 YFSETQ. V was cut by 5 bases and J by 1 base, with 12 bases left in between. CDR3: CASRRQGGNTGELFF. Written as DNA, the CDR3 is TGCGCCAGCAGGAGGCAGGGGGGGAACACCGGGGAGCTGTTTTTT.

In this sample, this clone turned up once. The J gene is TRBJ2-6, the V gene TRBV6-4; D is possibly TRBD1 (5 bases). Germline CDR1 is MRHNA and CDR2 is SNTAGT. The length of the CDR3 is 15 residues. V dropped 6 bases and J dropped 3 bases, with 12 bases sitting between them. As DNA, the CDR3 is TGTGCCAGCAGCCCAAAAGGGGATGGGGCCAACGTCCTGACTTTC. Protein sequence: CASSPKGDGANVLTF.

V is TRBV9 and J is TRBJ1-6, with TRBD1 as a possible D gene (6 bases). This CDR3 has 15 residues. The germline V and J ends were trimmed by 0 bases and 8 bases, with 12 bases remaining between them. In germline, CDR1 is SGDLS, CDR2 YYNGEE. The CDR3 DNA follows: TGTGCCAGCAGCGTAGAGGCAGGGGTTGATTCACCCCTCCACTTT. It specifies CASSVEAGVDSPLHF.

J is TRBJ1-1 and V is TRBV19; maybe TRBD1 (6 bases). Germline CDR1 is LNHDA and CDR2 is SQIVND (reference sequence). This CDR3 contains 14 residues. V dropped 3 bases and J dropped 2 bases, with 10 bases sitting between them. The CDR3 is CASSMFRGNTEAFF. The CDR3 DNA reads TGTGCCAGTAGTATGTTCAGGGGAAACACTGAAGCTTTCTTT.

The gene calls are TRBV5-1 and TRBJ2-7; 7 nucleotides agree with TRBD2. CDR1 and CDR2 (germline): SGHRS, YFSETQ. The trim removed 0 bases at V and 4 bases at J, leaving 10 bases unmatched. This CDR3 has 16 amino acids. CDR3 sequence (DNA): TGCGCCAGCAGCTTGGCCTCGGGGGGAATGACTTACGAGCAGTACTTC. This codes for CASSLASGGMTYEQYF.

The V gene is TRBV5-1, the J gene TRBJ2-5; a weak D match, TRBD2 (6 bases). The CDR3 is made up of 14 amino acids. V shed 5 bases and J shed 2 bases, with 13 bases lying between them. Looked up from germline, CDR1 is SGHRS and CDR2 is YFSETQ. The CDR3 reads CASRTRGGQETQYF. In DNA, the CDR3 is TGCGCCAGCAGAACCCGAGGAGGGCAAGAGACCCAGTACTTC.

The V call is TRBV4-2, the J call TRBJ2-3; 12 bases map to TRBD2. CDR1 is LGHNA, CDR2 YNFKEQ, per germline. Trimming cost V 5 bases and J 4 bases; bases outside gene matches: 7. The CDR3 is 16 residues long. The CDR3 reads CASSSRTSGVSDTQYF. CDR3 DNA: TGTGCCAGCAGCTCCCGGACTAGCGGGGTCTCAGATACGCAGTATTTT.

This chain uses TRBV5-1 with TRBJ2-1; TRBD1 matches 8 bases. The V gene end was trimmed by 6 bases and the J gene end by 5 bases; junction bases not matched to a gene: 7. The germline V gene encodes CDR1 SGHRS and CDR2 YFSETQ. The CDR3 consists of 14 residues. The CDR3 nucleotides are TGCGCCAGCAAACCCCAGGGGGCAAACAATGAGCAGTTCTTC. It yields the protein CASKPQGANNEQFF.

V usage is TRBV27 and J usage is TRBJ1-5; D not resolved. This CDR3 has 14 residues. Deletions cut 6 bases from V and 0 bases from J, with 9 bases between. Germline values: CDR1 MNHEY, CDR2 SMNVEV (reference sequence). The CDR3 nucleotides are TGTGCCAGCAGCCGACTGGATAGCAATCAGCCCCAGCATTTT. It specifies CASSRLDSNQPQHF.

This clone was observed a single time. The chain recombines TRBV28 with TRBJ2-1, with unresolved D. The V end was cut by 8 bases, the J end by 4 bases, with 12 bases between. The CDR3 has 13 residues. CDR1 MDHEN and CDR2 SYDVKM come from the germline V gene. The CDR3 spells CASHQTEYNEQFF. DNA for the CDR3: TGTGCCAGCCATCAAACAGAATACAATGAGCAGTTCTTC.

The chain joins TRBV6-6 to TRBJ1-1; a weak D match, TRBD1 (6 bases). V was cut by 7 bases and J by 2 bases, with 14 bases left in between. Germline CDR1 reads MNHNY; CDR2 reads SVGAGI (reference sequence). The CDR3 sequence is 14 residues long. CDR3 region: CASTGTQTNTEAFF. CDR3 DNA sequence: TGTGCCAGCACAGGGACACAGACAAACACTGAAGCTTTCTTT.

This sequence joins TRBV2 and TRBJ2-7, with TRBD1 identical over 7 bases. Trimming at V came to 2 bases and at J to 6 bases, leaving 10 bases not matched to a gene. CDR3 length equals 15 residues. Germline V gives CDR1 SNHLY, CDR2 FYNNEI. CDR3 in DNA: TGTGCCAGCAGTGAATTCAGTAGAGGGACAGCCGAGCAGTACTTC. Encoded protein: CASSEFSRGTAEQYF.

V is TRBV30 and J is TRBJ1-4; TRBD1 matches 7 bases. Germline V gene sequence: CDR1 GTSNPN, CDR2 SVGIG (reference sequence). Trimming removed 2 bases from V and 10 bases from J; junction bases left unmatched: 4. This CDR3 has 12 amino acids. The CDR3 reads CAWSPGQRKLFF. CDR3 sequence (DNA): TGTGCCTGGAGTCCGGGACAGAGAAAACTGTTTTTT.

This chain links TRBV11-3 with TRBJ2-1; weak D call: TRBD1 (5 bases). V lost 3 bases and J 10 bases, leaving 13 bases between the germline ends. The CDR3 covers 13 residues. Germline V gives CDR1 SGHNT, CDR2 YENEEA. The CDR3 bases are TGTGCCAGCAGCTTGTCAGGGTCGTTAGAGCAGTTCTTC. The encoded protein is CASSLSGSLEQFF. The full variable domain, in which reference TRBV11-3 and TRBJ2-1 provide the parts outside the CDR3, is EAGVVQSPRYKIIEKKQPVAFWCNPISGHNTLYWYLQNLGQGPELLIRYENEEAVDDSQLPKDRFSAERLKGVDSTLKIQPAELGDSAVYLCASSLSGSLEQFFGPGTRLTVL.

This clone was observed a single time. The V call is TRBV30, the J call TRBJ1-2, with 7 bases that match TRBD1. With V trimmed by 2 bases and J by 4 bases, 7 bases remained unmatched. Per the germline V gene, CDR1 is GTSNPN and CDR2 is SVGIG (reference sequence). The CDR3 consists of 14 residues. The CDR3 loop is CAWSLHRGSYGYTF. In DNA form, the CDR3 reads TGTGCCTGGAGTTTACACAGGGGAAGCTATGGCTACACCTTC.

This rearrangement joins TRBV11-2 to TRBJ2-3; D gene uncertain. This CDR3 has 14 residues. Germline CDR1 SGHAT, CDR2 FQNNGV. V shed 4 bases and J shed 6 bases, with 14 bases lying between them. The CDR3: CASSSPNLGDTQYF. CDR3 DNA: TGTGCCAGCAGCTCCCCGAATCTCGGGGATACGCAGTATTTT.

The chain links TRBV18 to TRBJ1-5, with a weak D call TRBD1 (5 bases). Trimming took off 1 base at V and 8 bases at J, with 15 bases between the two ends. CDR3 length equals 15 residues. Germline-derived CDR1 and CDR2 are KGHSH and LQKENI. The CDR3 here is CASSPLSGRAEPQHF. CDR3 nucleotide sequence: TGTGCCAGCTCACCACTATCAGGGAGGGCCGAGCCCCAGCATTTT.

The J gene is TRBJ2-7, the V gene TRBV10-3, with TRBD2 matching over 12 bases. Per the germline V gene, CDR1 is ENHRY and CDR2 is SYGVKD. The CDR3 is made up of 15 amino acids. V lost 6 bases, J lost 3 bases, and 6 bases stayed unmatched. The CDR3 sequence: CAISSSGRAGYEQYF. The DNA of the CDR3 is TGTGCCATCAGCTCTAGCGGGAGGGCCGGCTACGAGCAGTACTTC.

The rearrangement joins TRBV20-1 to TRBJ1-2; D gene ambiguous. Germline V gene lookup returns CDR1 DFQATT and CDR2 SNEGSKA (reference sequence). Trimming took off 5 bases at V and 2 bases at J, with 6 bases between the two ends. The CDR3 totals 11 residues. CDR3 region: CSAPENYGYTF. For the CDR3, the DNA is TGCAGTGCTCCGGAGAACTATGGCTACACCTTC.

This chain connects TRBV2 to TRBJ2-3; 8 bases agree with TRBD2. CDR1 is SNHLY and CDR2 is FYNNEI in the germline V gene. J was trimmed by 2 bases and V by 4 bases; bases with no gene match: 5. This CDR3 has 15 amino acids. DNA for the CDR3: TGTGCCAGCAGTGTTCAGCGGGGGCCCACAGATACGCAGTATTTT. Its translation: CASSVQRGPTDTQYF.

The gene calls are TRBV4-2 and TRBJ1-6; D not certain. Trimming removed 1 base from V and 8 bases from J, with 6 bases in between. This CDR3 spans 13 amino acids. Germline V gives CDR1 LGHNA, CDR2 YNFKEQ. Here the CDR3 DNA reads TGTGCCAGCAGCCAAGCCTTGTATTCACCCCTCCACTTT. Translated, it gives CASSQALYSPLHF.

V gene TRBV10-3 combines with J gene TRBJ2-7, with TRBD2 identical over 12 bases. CDR1 and CDR2 from the germline V gene are ENHRY and SYGVKD. The V segment lost 8 bases and the J segment 1 base; nucleotides outside the gene matches: 3. The CDR3 covers 14 residues. Written as DNA, the CDR3 is TGTGCCATCCGAGGACTAGCGGGGTCCTACGAGCAGTACTTC. It yields the protein CAIRGLAGSYEQYF.